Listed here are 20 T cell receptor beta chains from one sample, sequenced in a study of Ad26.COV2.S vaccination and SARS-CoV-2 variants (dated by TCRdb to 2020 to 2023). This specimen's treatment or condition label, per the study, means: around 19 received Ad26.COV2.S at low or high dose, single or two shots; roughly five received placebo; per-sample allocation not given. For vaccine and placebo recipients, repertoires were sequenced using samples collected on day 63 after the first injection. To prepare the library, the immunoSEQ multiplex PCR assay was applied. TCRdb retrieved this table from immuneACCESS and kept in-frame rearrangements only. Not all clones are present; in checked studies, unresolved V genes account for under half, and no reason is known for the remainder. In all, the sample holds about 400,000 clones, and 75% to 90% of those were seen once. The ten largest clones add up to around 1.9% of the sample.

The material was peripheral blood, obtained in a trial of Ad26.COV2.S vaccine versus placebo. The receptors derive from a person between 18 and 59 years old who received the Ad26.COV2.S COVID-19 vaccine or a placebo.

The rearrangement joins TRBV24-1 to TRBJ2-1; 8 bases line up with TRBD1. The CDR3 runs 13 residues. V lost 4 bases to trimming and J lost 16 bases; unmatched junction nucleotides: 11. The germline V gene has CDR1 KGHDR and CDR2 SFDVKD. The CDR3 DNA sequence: TGTGCCACCAGTGACCCGGACAGGGTACTGCAATTCTTC. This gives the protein CATSDPDRVLQFF.

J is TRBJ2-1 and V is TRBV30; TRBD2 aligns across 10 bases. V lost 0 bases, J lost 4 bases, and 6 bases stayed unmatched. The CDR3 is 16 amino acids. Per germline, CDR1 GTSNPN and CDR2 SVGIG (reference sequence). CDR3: CAWSVASGSHYNEQFF. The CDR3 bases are TGTGCCTGGAGTGTAGCTAGCGGGAGTCATTACAATGAGCAGTTCTTC.

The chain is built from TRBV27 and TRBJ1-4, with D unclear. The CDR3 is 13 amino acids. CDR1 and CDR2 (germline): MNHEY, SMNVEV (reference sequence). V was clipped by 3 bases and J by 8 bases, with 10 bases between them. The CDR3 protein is CASSFPPWEKLFF. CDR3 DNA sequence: TGTGCCAGCAGTTTCCCTCCGTGGGAAAAACTGTTTTTT.

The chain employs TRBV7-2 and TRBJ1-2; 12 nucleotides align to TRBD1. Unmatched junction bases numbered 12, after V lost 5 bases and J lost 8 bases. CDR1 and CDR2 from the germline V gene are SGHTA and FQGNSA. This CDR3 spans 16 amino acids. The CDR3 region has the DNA TGTGCCAGCAGCCTAGGCCCGGGACAGGGGGCGGGAGGCTACACCTTC. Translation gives CASSLGPGQGAGGYTF.

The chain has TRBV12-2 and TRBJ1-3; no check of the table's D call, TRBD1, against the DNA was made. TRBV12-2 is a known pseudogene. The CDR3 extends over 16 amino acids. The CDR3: CASRLAPGGSGNTIYF. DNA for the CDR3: TGTGCAAGTCGCTTAGCACCAGGGGGGTCTGGAAACACCATATATTTT.

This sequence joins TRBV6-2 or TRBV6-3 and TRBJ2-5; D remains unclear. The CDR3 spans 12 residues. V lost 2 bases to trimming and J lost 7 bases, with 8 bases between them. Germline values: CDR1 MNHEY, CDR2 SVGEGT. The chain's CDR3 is CASSYPRRTQYF. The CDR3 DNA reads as TGTGCCAGCAGTTACCCGCGGCGGACCCAGTACTTC.

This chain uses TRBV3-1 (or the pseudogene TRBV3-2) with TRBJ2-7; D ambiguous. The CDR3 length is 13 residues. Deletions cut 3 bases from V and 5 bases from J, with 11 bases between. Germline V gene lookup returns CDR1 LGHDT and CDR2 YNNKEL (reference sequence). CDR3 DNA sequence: TGTGCCAGCAGCCACGGACCCAACAACGAGCAGTACTTC. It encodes CASSHGPNNEQYF.

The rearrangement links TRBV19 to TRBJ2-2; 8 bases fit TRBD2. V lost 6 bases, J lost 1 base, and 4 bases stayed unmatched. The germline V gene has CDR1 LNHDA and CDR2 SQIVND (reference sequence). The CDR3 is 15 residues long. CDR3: CASSRLAMNTGELFF. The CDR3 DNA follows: TGTGCCAGTAGCAGACTAGCGATGAACACCGGGGAGCTGTTTTTT. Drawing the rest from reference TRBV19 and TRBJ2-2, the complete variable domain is DGGITQSPKYLFRKEGQNVTLSCEQNLNHDAMYWYRQDPGQGLRLIYYSQIVNDFQKGDIAEGYSVSREKKESFPLTVTSAQKNPTAFYLCASSRLAMNTGELFFGEGSRLTVL.

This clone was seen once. DNA for the CDR3: TGTGCCAGCAAACCACTAGCGGGAGTTACCAAGAACACCGGGGAGCTGTTTTTT. It specifies CASKPLAGVTKNTGELFF. The V gene is TRBV27, the J gene TRBJ2-2; 11 bases align to TRBD2. The CDR3 loop spans 18 amino acids. Germline V gene sequence: CDR1 MNHEY, CDR2 SMNVEV (reference sequence). After removal of 7 bases from V and 1 base from J, the junction contained 11 bases not matched to a gene.

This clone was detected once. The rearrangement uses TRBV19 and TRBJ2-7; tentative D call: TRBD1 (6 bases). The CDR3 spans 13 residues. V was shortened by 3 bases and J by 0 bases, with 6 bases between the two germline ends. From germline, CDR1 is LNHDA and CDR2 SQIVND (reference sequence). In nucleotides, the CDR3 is TGTGCCAGTAGTATGGACAGCTCCTACGAGCAGTACTTC. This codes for CASSMDSSYEQYF.

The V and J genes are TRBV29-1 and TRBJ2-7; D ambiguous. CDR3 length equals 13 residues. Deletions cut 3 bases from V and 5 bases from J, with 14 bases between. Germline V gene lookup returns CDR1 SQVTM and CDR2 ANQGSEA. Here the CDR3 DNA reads TGCAGCGTTGACCCGGGTAATGGGGACGAGCAGTACTTC. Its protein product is CSVDPGNGDEQYF.

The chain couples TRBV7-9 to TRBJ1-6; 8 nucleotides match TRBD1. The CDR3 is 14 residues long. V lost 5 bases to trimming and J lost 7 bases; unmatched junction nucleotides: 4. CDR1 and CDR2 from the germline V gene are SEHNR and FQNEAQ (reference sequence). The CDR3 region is CASSNTGGNSPLHF. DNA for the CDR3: TGTGCCAGCAGCAACACAGGGGGAAATTCACCCCTCCACTTT.

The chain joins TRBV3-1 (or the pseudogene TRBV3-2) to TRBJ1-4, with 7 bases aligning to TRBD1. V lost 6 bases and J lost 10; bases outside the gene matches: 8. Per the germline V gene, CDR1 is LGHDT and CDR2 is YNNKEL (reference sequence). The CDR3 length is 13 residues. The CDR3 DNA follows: TGTGCCAGCAGACCCGACAGGGCCGGAAAACTGTTTTTT. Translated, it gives CASRPDRAGKLFF.

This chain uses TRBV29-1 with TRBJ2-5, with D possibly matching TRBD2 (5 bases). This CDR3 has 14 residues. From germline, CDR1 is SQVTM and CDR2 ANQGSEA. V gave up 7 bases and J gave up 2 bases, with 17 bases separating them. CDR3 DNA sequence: TGCAGCGCCGCCCCGAGTGAGGGACAAGAGACCCAGTACTTC. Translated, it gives CSAAPSEGQETQYF.

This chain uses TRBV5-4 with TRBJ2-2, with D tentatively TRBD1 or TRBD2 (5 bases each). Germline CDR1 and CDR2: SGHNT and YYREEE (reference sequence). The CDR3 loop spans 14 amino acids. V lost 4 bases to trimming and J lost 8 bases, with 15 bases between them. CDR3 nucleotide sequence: TGTGCCAGCAGCCCGGGGACCGACAAGGGGGAGCTGTTTTTT. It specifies CASSPGTDKGELFF.

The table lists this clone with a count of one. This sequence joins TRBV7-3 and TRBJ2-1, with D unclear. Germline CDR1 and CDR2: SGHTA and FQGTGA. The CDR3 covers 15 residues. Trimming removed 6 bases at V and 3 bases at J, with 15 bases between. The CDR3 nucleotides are TGTGCCAGCAGTGTTGATAGGGATCACTACAATGAGCAGTTCTTC. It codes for CASSVDRDHYNEQFF. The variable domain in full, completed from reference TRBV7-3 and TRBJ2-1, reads GAGVSQTPSNKVTEKGKYVELRCDPISGHTALYWYRQSLGQGPEFLIYFQGTGAADDSGLPNDRFFAVRPEGSVSTLKIQRTERGDSAVYLCASSVDRDHYNEQFFGPGTRLTVL.

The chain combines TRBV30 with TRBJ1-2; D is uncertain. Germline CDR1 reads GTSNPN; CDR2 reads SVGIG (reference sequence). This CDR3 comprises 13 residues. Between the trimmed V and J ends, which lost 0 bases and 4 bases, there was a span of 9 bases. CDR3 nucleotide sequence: TGTGCCTGGAGTGTACGTGAGAGCTATGGCTACACCTTC. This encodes CAWSVRESYGYTF.

The CDR3 DNA follows: TGTGCCAGCACCCCGGGCGCTGAAGCTTTCTTT. Encoded protein: CASTPGAEAFF. The genes are TRBV28 and TRBJ1-1; D gene unclear. The CDR3 is made up of 11 amino acids. Trimming shortened V by 7 bases and J by 6 bases, and 9 bases separated the two germline ends. The V gene's germline CDR1 is MDHEN and CDR2 SYDVKM.

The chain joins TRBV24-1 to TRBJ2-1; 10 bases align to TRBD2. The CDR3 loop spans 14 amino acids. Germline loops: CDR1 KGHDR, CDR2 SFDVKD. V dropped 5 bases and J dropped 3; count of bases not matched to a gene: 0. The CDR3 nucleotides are TGTGCCACCAGTGCTAGCGGGAGCTACAATGAGCAGTTCTTC. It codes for CATSASGSYNEQFF.

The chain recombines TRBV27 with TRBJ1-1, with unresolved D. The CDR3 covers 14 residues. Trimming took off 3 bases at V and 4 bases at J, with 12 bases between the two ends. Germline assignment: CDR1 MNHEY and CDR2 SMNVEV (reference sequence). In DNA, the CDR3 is TGTGCCAGCAGTTTTGGGCTCCCTGGCACTGAAGCTTTCTTT. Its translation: CASSFGLPGTEAFF.